This is a list of T cell receptor beta chains from one sample in a study of CD8 T cells in ankylosing spondylitis. Using its own MiXCR run on the 5' RACE reads, TCRdb lists one record per CDR3 protein. The profile shows around 160,000 distinct CDR3 sequences, around 10% of them singletons. Specimen: blood, either unsorted or a sorted T cell fraction (not recorded which). The receptors stem from a male donor with ankylosing spondylitis or in good health (not recorded which). Both conserved end residues are part of each CDR3. D genes are given only for firm matches. Rows give clone size only sometimes, using once, few, many, or a class for an expanded clone.

>TRBV3-1|TRBJ2-3|TRBD1|-
TGTGCCAGCAGCCGGGGACAGGGCGGCCTCAGCACAGATACGCAGTATTTT
CASSRGQGGLSTDTQYF
>TRBV27|TRBJ1-6|-|few
TGTGCCAGCAGCCCAGCGGCAGGGTATTCACCCCTCCACTTT
CASSPAAGYSPLHF
>TRBV20-1|TRBJ2-1|TRBD2|-
TGCAGTGCTAGAGCCCCGGGACTAGCGGGAGTGAGCGGTGAGCAGTTCTTC
CSARAPGLAGVSGEQFF
>TRBV6-2/TRBV6-3|TRBJ2-1|-|-
TGTGCCGCAGAGGTTCGTGGCGGGCCGAGATCTGACGACCACGGGCGCGACAATGAGCAGTTCTTC
CAAEVRGGPRSDDHGRDNEQFF
>TRBV15|TRBJ2-5|-|few
TGTGCCACCAGCAGAGTGGGGGGAGCGGAGACCCAGTACTTC
CATSRVGGAETQYF
>TRBV5-1|TRBJ1-4|TRBD1|few
TGCGCCAGCAGCTTCAGGGGGCAGGATGAAAAACTGTTTTTT
CASSFRGQDEKLFF
>TRBV3-1|TRBJ2-2|-|many
TGTGCCAGCAGCCAAGGTGAAAGCCCCACCGGGGAGCTGTTTTTT
CASSQGESPTGELFF
>TRBV12-3/TRBV12-4|TRBJ2-7|TRBD1|-
TGTGCCAGCAGGTTGACAGGGGGCTACGAGCAGTACTTC
CASRLTGGYEQYF
>TRBV21-1|TRBJ2-2|-|many
TGTGCCAGCAGAGGGGTGGCCGGGGAGCTGTTTTTT
CASRGVAGELFF
>TRBV10-3|TRBJ2-3|-|many
TGTGCCATCAGTCTTGGGGGATCCACAGATACGCAGTATTTT
CAISLGGSTDTQYF
>TRBV5-1|TRBJ2-2|-|many
TGCGCCAGCACACGCGAGGCCGGGGAGCTGTTTTTT
CASTREAGELFF
>TRBV28|TRBJ1-3|TRBD1|few
TGTGCCAGCAGTTTATCGGGGACAGGGAACGATCCTGGAAACACCATATATTTT
CASSLSGTGNDPGNTIYF
>TRBV20-1|TRBJ2-1|-|many
TGCAGTGCTAGATGGCTTCTGGGCTTGGATGAGCAGTTCTTC
CSARWLLGLDEQFF
>TRBV5-1|TRBJ1-1|TRBD1|many
TGCGCCAGCAGCCCCCGACAGGGAACCGGCACTGAAGCTTTCTTT
CASSPRQGTGTEAFF
>TRBV7-9|TRBJ1-5|-|-
TGTGCCAGCCGTGGCGGGGGCGGTAGCAATCAGCCCCAGCATTTT
CASRGGGGSNQPQHF
>TRBV7-2|TRBJ2-1|TRBD2|few
TGTGCCAGCAGCGGTGCGGGAGCGTACAATGAGCAGTTCTTC
CASSGAGAYNEQFF
>TRBV5-1|TRBJ1-2|TRBD1|-
TGCGCCAGCAGCATAACCGGGACAGTCAACTATGGCTACACCTTC
CASSITGTVNYGYTF
>TRBV7-7|TRBJ2-1|TRBD2|many
TGTGCCAGCAGCTTTCGGACTAGCGCGGCGGATGAGCAGTTCTTC
CASSFRTSAADEQFF
>TRBV9|TRBJ2-1|TRBD2|many
TGTGCCAGCAGCTTGGGACTAGCGGGAGATGAGCAGTTCTTC
CASSLGLAGDEQFF
>TRBV5-4|TRBJ1-6|-|many
TGTGCCAGCAGTGCAAGGGAATTCGATTCACCCCTCCACTTT
CASSAREFDSPLHF
>TRBV25-1|TRBJ2-2|TRBD2|many
TGTGCCAGCAGTGCAATCCCGGGACTAGCGGGAGTGCTAACCGGGGAGCTGTTTTTT
CASSAIPGLAGVLTGELFF
>TRBV20-1|TRBJ1-1|-|many
TGCAGTGCTAGAGATGTGGGGAGGCGCACTGAAGCTTTCTTT
CSARDVGRRTEAFF
>TRBV10-3|TRBJ2-1|-|many
TGTGCCATCAGACTAAACCGGGTCCATGAGCAGTTCTTC
CAIRLNRVHEQFF
>TRBV20-1|TRBJ2-1|TRBD2|-
TGCAGTGCCGGACCTTTAGCGGGGTACCACAATGAGCAGTTCTTC
CSAGPLAGYHNEQFF
>TRBV12-3/TRBV12-4|TRBJ1-2|TRBD1|many
TGTGCCAGCAGCGGGGACAGGGCTAACTATGGCTACACCTTC
CASSGDRANYGYTF
>TRBV5-1|TRBJ2-2|-|many
TGCGCCAGCAGCTTGGAGTCCGGGAACACCGGGGAGCTGTTTTTT
CASSLESGNTGELFF
>TRBV20-1|TRBJ1-6|-|many
TGCAGTGCCCCACAGGGCCGTTATAATTCACCCCTCCACTTT
CSAPQGRYNSPLHF